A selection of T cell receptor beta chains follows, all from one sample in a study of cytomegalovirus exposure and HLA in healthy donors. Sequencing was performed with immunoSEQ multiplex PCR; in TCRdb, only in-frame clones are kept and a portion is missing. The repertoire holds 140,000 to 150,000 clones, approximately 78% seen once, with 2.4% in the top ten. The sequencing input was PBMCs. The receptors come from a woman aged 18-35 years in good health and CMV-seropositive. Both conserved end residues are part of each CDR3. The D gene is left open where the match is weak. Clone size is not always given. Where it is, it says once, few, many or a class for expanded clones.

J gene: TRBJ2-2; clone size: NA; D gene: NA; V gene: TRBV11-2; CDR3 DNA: TGTGCCAGCAGCTCTATCGCCGGGGAGCTGTTTTTT; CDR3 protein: CASSSIAGELFF
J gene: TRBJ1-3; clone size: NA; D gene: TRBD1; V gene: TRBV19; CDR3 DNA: TGTGCCAGTAGTCCCACCGGGACAGTTGGAAACACCATATATTTT; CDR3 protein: CASSPTGTVGNTIYF
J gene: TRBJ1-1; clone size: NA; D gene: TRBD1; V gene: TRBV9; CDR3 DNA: TGTGCCAGCAGCGGAGACAGGGGGCCGATCACTGAAGCCTTCTTT; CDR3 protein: CASSGDRGPITEAFF
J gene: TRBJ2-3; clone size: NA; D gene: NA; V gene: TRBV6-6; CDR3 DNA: TGTGCCAGCAGCCAGGGGCTCACAGATACGCAGTATTTT; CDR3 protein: CASSQGLTDTQYF
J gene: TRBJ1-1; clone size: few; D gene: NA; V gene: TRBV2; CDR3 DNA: TGTGCCAGCAGCCTCGGTGAAGCTTTCTTT; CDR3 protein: CASSLGEAFF
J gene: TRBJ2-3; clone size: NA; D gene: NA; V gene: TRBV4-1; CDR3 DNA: TGCGCCAGCAGCCAAGTTTATGTGAGAGCGAGCACAGATACGCAGTATTTT; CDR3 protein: CASSQVYVRASTDTQYF
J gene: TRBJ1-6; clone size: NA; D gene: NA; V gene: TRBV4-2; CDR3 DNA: TGTGCCAGCAGCCTGGGCGGGGAGCTAGGTAATTCACCCCTCCACTTT; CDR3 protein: CASSLGGELGNSPLHF
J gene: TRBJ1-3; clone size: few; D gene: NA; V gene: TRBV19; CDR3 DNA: TGTGCCAGTAGTACCTACCTCAGGGTAACTGGAAACACCATATATTTT; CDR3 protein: CASSTYLRVTGNTIYF
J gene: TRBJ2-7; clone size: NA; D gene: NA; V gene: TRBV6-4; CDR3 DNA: TGTGCCTCCCCATGGACTCAAAGCTCCTACGAGCAGTACTTC; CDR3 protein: CASPWTQSSYEQYF
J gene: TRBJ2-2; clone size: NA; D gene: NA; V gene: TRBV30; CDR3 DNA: TGTGCCTGGAGTAGATGGACTGACGCGAACACCGGGGAGCTGTTTTTT; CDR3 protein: CAWSRWTDANTGELFF
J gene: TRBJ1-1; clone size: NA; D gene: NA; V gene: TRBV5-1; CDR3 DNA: TGCGCCAGCGGGAGGGTGAACACTGAAGCTTTCTTT; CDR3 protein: CASGRVNTEAFF
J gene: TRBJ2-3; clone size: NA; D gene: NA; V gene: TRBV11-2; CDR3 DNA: TGTGCCAGCAGCTACCTGACAACTCGTACCACAGATACGCAGTATTTT; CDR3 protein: CASSYLTTRTTDTQYF
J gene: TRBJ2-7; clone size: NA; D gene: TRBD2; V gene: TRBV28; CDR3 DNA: TGTGCCAGCTCGTACGGGGGGGCCAGAACCTACGAGCAGTACTTC; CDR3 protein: CASSYGGARTYEQYF
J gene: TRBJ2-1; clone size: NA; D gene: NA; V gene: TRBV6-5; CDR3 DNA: TGTGCCAGCAGTTTTGGGAGCTCCTACAATGAGCAGTTCTTC; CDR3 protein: CASSFGSSYNEQFF
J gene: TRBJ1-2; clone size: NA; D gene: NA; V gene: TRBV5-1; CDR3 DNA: TGCGCCAGCAGCTTGACAGCCAGCTATGGCTACACCTTC; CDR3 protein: CASSLTASYGYTF
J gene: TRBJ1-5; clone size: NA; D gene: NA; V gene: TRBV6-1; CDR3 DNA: TGTGCCAGCAGTGAAAGGGGCGGCAATCAGCCCCAGCATTTT; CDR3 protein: CASSERGGNQPQHF
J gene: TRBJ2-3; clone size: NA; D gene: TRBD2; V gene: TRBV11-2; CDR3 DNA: TGTGCCAGCAGCCCTTACCCTAGCGGGTATAGCACAGATACGCAGTATTTT; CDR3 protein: CASSPYPSGYSTDTQYF
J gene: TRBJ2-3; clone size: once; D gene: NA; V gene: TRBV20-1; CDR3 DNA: TGCAGTGCTACCACTAGAGATACGCAGTATTTT; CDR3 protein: CSATTRDTQYF
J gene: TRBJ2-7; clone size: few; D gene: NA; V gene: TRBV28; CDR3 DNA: TGTGCCAGCAGTTTCGTAGCGAGGATCCCAATCCACGAGCAGTACTTC; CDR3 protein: CASSFVARIPIHEQYF
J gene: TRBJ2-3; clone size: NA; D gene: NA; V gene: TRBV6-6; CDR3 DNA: TGTGCCAGCAACAGGCGGTTTACAGATACGCAGTATTTT; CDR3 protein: CASNRRFTDTQYF
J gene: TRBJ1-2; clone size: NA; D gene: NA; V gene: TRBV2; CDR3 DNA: TGTGCCAGCATGGGGCGACAATCGGAGGGCTACACCTTC; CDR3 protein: CASMGRQSEGYTF
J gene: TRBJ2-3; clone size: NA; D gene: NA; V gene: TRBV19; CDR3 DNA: TGTGCCAGTTCTCCCTCAGGCAGGGGGGCTAGCACAGATACGCAGTATTTT; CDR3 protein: CASSPSGRGASTDTQYF
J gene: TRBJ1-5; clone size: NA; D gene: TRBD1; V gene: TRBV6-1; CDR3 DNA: TGTGCCAGCAGTGCGTGGCCGGGACAGTCCAATCAGCCCCAGCATTTT; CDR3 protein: CASSAWPGQSNQPQHF
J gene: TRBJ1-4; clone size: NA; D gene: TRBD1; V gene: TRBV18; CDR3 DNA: TGTGCCAGCTCACCACTTTGGACAGGCCTTGATGAAAAACTGTTTTTT; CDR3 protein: CASSPLWTGLDEKLFF
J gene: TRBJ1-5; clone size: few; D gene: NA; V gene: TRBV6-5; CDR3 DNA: TGTGCCACCGGGGGAGTCAACAATCAGCCCCAGCATTTT; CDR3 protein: CATGGVNNQPQHF
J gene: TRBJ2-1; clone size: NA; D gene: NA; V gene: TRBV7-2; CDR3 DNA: TGTGCCAGCAGCTTAGGGCAGTCCTACAATGAGCAGTTCTTC; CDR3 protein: CASSLGQSYNEQFF
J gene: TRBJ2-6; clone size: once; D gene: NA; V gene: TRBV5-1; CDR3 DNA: TGCGCCAGCAGCTTGGGACAGGGAGGCTCTGGGGCCAACGTCCTGACTTTC; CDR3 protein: CASSLGQGGSGANVLTF
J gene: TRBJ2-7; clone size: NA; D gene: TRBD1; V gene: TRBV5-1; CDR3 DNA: TGCGCCAGCAGCTTGGATACGGCAGGGGGCCTAGTACGACGTTACGAGCAGTACTTC; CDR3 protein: CASSLDTAGGLVRRYEQYF
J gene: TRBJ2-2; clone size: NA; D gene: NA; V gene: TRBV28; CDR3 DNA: TGTGCCAGCAGTTTAGGGGACTTGGTCGCCGGGGAGCTGTTTTTT; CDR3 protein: CASSLGDLVAGELFF
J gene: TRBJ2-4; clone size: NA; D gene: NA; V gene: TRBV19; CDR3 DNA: TGTGCCAGTAGTATTAGTCATCGAAACATTCAGTACTTC; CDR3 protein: CASSISHRNIQYF
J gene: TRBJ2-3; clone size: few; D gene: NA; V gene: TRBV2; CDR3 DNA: TGTGCCAGTGAGACAGCCGAGTCAGATACGCAGTATTTT; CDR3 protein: CASETAESDTQYF
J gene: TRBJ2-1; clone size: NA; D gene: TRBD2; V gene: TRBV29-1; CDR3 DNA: TGCAGCTTACCATCGTTGGGTGGACTAGCGGGAAACAATGAGCAGTTCTTC; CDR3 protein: CSLPSLGGLAGNNEQFF
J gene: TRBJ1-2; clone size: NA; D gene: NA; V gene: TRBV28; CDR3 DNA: TGTGCCAGCAGTCCCACAGGGTATGGCTACACCTTC; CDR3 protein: CASSPTGYGYTF
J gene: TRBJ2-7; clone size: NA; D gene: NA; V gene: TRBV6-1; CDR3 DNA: TGTGCCAGCAGCCTCCAACTAACCTACGAGCAGTACTTC; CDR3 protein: CASSLQLTYEQYF
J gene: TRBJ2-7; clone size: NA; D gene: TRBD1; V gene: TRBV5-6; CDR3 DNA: TGTGCCAGCAGCTTTTTGGTGGGGACAGGTCAAGTCTACGAGCAGTACTTC; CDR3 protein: CASSFLVGTGQVYEQYF